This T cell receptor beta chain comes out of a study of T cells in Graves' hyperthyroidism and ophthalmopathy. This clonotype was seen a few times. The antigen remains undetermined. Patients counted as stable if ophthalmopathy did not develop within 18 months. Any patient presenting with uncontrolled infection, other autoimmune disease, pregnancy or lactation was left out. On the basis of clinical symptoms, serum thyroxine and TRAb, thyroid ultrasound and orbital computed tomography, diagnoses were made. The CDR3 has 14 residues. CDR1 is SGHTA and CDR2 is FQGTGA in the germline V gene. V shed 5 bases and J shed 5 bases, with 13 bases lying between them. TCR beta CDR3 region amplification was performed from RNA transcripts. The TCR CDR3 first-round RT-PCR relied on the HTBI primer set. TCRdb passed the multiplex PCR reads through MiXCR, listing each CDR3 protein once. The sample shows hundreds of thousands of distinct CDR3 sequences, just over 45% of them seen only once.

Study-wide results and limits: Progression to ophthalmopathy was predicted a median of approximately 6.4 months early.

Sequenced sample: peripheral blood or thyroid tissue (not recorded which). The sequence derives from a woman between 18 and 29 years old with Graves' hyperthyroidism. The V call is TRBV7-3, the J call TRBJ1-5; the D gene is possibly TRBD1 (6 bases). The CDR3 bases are TGTGCCAGCAGCCCTCGGACAGACCATCAGCCCCAGCATTTT. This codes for CASSPRTDHQPQHF.